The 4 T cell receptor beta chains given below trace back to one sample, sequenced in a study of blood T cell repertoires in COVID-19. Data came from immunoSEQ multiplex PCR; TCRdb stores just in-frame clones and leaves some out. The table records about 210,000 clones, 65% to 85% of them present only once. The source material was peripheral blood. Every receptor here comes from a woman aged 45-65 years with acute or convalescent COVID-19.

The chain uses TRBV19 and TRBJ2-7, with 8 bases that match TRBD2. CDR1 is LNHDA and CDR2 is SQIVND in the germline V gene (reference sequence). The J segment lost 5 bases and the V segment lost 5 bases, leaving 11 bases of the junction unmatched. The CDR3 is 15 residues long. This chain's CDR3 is CASSHAGGRIDEQYF. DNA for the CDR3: TGTGCCAGTAGTCACGCTGGCGGGAGGATCGACGAGCAGTACTTC.

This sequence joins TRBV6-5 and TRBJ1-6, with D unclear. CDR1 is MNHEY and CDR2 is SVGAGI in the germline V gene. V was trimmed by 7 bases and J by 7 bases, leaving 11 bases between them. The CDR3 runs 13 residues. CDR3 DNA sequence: TGTGCCAGCACGGAGCAGCCCAATTCACCCCTCCACTTT. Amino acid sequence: CASTEQPNSPLHF.

CDR3 nucleotide sequence: TGCGCCAGCAGCTTGTCAGGTGTGGGGAGCTCCTACGAGCAGTACTTC. It yields the protein CASSLSGVGSSYEQYF. The chain links TRBV5-1 to TRBJ2-7; D may be TRBD2 (5 bases). V was cut by 1 base and J by 0 bases, with 14 bases left in between. The CDR3 consists of 16 residues. Germline-derived CDR1 and CDR2 are SGHRS and YFSETQ.

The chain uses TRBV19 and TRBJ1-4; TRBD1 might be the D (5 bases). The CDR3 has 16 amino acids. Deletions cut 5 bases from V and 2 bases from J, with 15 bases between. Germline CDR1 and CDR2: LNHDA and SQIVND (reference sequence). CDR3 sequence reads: CASSYRRGGTNEKLFF. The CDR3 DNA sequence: TGTGCCAGTAGTTATCGCCGGGGGGGGACTAATGAAAAACTGTTTTTT.